This T cell receptor (beta chain) was documented in a study of identical twins. Germline CDR1 and CDR2: ENHRY and SYGVKD. V lost 5 bases to trimming and J lost 6 bases; unmatched junction nucleotides: 9. This CDR3 region has 16 residues. Details on this clonotype: Its antigen is currently unknown.

Unique molecular identifiers were in the cDNA, with template-switch universal primer binding. One entry per CDR3 protein, called by TCRdb with MiXCR from the 5' RACE reads. This table has around 1.7 million distinct CDR3 sequences, under 35% appearing once. There were only healthy Caucasians among the donors. Study findings and constraints: Excess low generation probability was seen in twin-shared out-of-frame alpha sequences. For cord blood, abundant beta clonotypes had fewer insertions, unlike memory repertoires, which showed none.

The sequencing input was cord blood. The genes are TRBV10-3 and TRBJ1-6, with 8 bases lining up with TRBD1. The clonotype comes from a newborn girl in good health. The CDR3 region is CAISPATGDLNSPLHF. The CDR3, as DNA: TGTGCCATCAGTCCTGCGACAGGGGACCTTAATTCACCCCTCCACTTT.